These 20 T cell receptor beta chains originate from one sample sequenced in a study of identical twins. TCRdb re-analysed the 5' RACE reads in MiXCR, keeping a single row per CDR3 protein. The table has fewer than 900,000 distinct CDR3 sequences, approximately 21% seen once. The sample was also linked to a second study, of T cells expressing NK-cell markers.

The material sequenced was PBMCs. These receptors were taken from a woman aged 18-30 years in good health.

This chain connects TRBV20-1 to TRBJ2-7; TRBD2 agrees at 7 bases. The CDR3 covers 15 residues. In germline, CDR1 is DFQATT, CDR2 SNEGSKA (reference sequence). Losses at the gene ends were 5 bases for V and 4 bases for J; bases not matched to a gene: 14. CDR3 loop: CSAPPSGAGRYEQYF. CDR3 coding DNA: TGCAGTGCTCCTCCATCAGGAGCCGGGAGGTACGAGCAGTACTTC.

This clonotype was found many times. This sequence joins TRBV29-1 and TRBJ2-7; the D gene is possibly TRBD1 (6 bases). The CDR3 contains 14 residues. Deletions cut 5 bases from V and 3 bases from J, with 17 bases between. Germline CDR1 is SQVTM and CDR2 is ANQGSEA. This CDR3 reads CSVRSATQGYEQYF. CDR3 bases: TGCAGCGTTAGGTCGGCTACACAGGGCTACGAGCAGTACTTC.

The chain combines TRBV6-5 with TRBJ2-2; 8 nucleotides agree with TRBD2. V was clipped by 3 bases and J by 6 bases; unmatched bases: 6. The CDR3 loop spans 15 amino acids. The germline V gene has CDR1 MNHEY and CDR2 SVGAGI. CDR3 sequence reads: CASSYTLGGAGELFF. DNA of the CDR3: TGTGCCAGCAGTTATACCCTCGGGGGGGCCGGGGAGCTGTTTTTT.

At least ten counts were recorded for this clonotype. V usage is TRBV27 and J usage is TRBJ1-2, with D possibly matching TRBD1 (5 bases). This CDR3 contains 17 residues. V was shortened by 5 bases and J by 6 bases, with 25 bases between the two germline ends. The germline V gene has CDR1 MNHEY and CDR2 SMNVEV (reference sequence). The CDR3 bases are TGTGCCAGCAGTCCACCACGAGGCTCTAACAGGTTTAATGGCTACACCTTC. This codes for CASSPPRGSNRFNGYTF.

This clonotype was counted a few times. CDR3 loop: CSALSPYNEQFF. CDR3 nucleotide sequence: TGCAGTGCTTTAAGTCCTTACAATGAGCAGTTCTTC. V gene TRBV20-1 combines with J gene TRBJ2-1; D uncertain. Germline lookup yields CDR1 DFQATT and CDR2 SNEGSKA (reference sequence). The CDR3 consists of 12 residues. Trimming removed 5 bases at V and 4 bases at J, with 9 bases between.

The chain joins TRBV12-3 or TRBV12-4 to TRBJ2-1; 7 nucleotides agree with TRBD1. The CDR3 runs to 16 residues. V trimming: 6 bases; J trimming: 6 bases; junction bases outside the gene matches: 14. The CDR3, as DNA: TGTGCCAGCAGCATCTGGGCCGGACAGGATCCCAATGAGCAGTTCTTC. This gives the protein CASSIWAGQDPNEQFF.

This clonotype has a count of ten or more. V and J are TRBV20-1 and TRBJ2-1; possible D gene TRBD2, 6 bases. Trimming took 4 bases from V and 0 from J, leaving 10 bases between them. The germline V gene encodes CDR1 DFQATT and CDR2 SNEGSKA (reference sequence). The CDR3 is made up of 14 amino acids. CDR3 in amino acids: CSATSAFSYNEQFF. The CDR3 bases are TGCAGTGCTACTAGCGCCTTCTCCTACAATGAGCAGTTCTTC.

The chain combines TRBV5-1 with TRBJ2-7; D is unclear. This CDR3 is 13 amino acids long. Germline values: CDR1 SGHRS, CDR2 YFSETQ. V was clipped by 1 base and J by 3 bases, with 8 bases between them. The CDR3 loop reads CASSLLADYEQYF. In nucleotides, the CDR3 is TGCGCCAGCAGCTTGTTGGCAGACTACGAGCAGTACTTC.

This sequence joins TRBV7-8 and TRBJ2-1, with D tentatively TRBD1 (5 bases). Germline-derived CDR1 and CDR2 are SGHVS and FQNEAQ. V was pared by 5 bases and J by 2 bases, with 13 bases between. The CDR3 is 15 residues long. In DNA, the CDR3 is TGTGCCAGCAGCGGTGGCAGGGTGGCCTACAATGAGCAGTTCTTC. Translating gives CASSGGRVAYNEQFF.

This clonotype was detected only a few times. V and J are TRBV7-9 and TRBJ2-5; the match to TRBD2 covers 11 bases. V lost 5 bases, J lost 5 bases, and 4 bases stayed unmatched. CDR1 SEHNR and CDR2 FQNEAQ come from the germline V gene (reference sequence). The CDR3 consists of 14 residues. DNA of the CDR3: TGTGCCAGCAGCGTCATAGCGGGAGGGGAGACCCAGTACTTC. Translation: CASSVIAGGETQYF. Complete variable domain (other parts from reference TRBV7-9 and TRBJ2-5): DTGVSQNPRHKITKRGQNVTFRCDPISEHNRLYWYRQTLGQGPEFLTYFQNEAQLEKSRLLSDRFSAERPKGSFSTLEIQRTEQGDSAMYLCASSVIAGGETQYFGPGTRLLVL.

This clonotype was counted at least ten times. The rearrangement joins TRBV6-5 to TRBJ1-2; no reliable D call. V was trimmed by 2 bases and J by 2 bases, leaving 9 bases between them. Per germline, CDR1 MNHEY and CDR2 SVGAGI. CDR3 size: 14 residues. The CDR3 is CASSYGGRNYGYTF. The CDR3 DNA sequence: TGTGCCAGCAGTTACGGTGGCAGGAACTATGGCTACACCTTC.

Turning to this clonotype: A clone one base away is much larger, so this may be a read error. The V gene is TRBV5-6, the J gene TRBJ2-3; no clear D gene. Germline V gene sequence: CDR1 SGHDT, CDR2 YYEEEE. CDR3 size: 15 residues. CDR3 in amino acids: CTSSALQTSTDTQYF. The CDR3 DNA sequence: TGTACCAGCAGCGCCCTTCAGACTAGCACAGATACGCAGTATTTT.

This clonotype was seen only a few times. The rearrangement uses TRBV5-1 and TRBJ2-3; D might be TRBD1 (7 bases). V dropped 0 bases and J dropped 3 bases, with 14 bases sitting between them. Germline V lookup: CDR1 SGHRS, CDR2 YFSETQ. The CDR3 is made up of 16 amino acids. CDR3 loop: CASSLVLAGGTDTQYF. The DNA for the CDR3 is TGCGCCAGCAGCTTGGTTCTGGCAGGGGGGACAGATACGCAGTATTTT.

Only a few counts were recorded for this clonotype. The J gene is TRBJ2-1, the V gene TRBV4-3; D is ambiguous. The CDR3 length is 15 residues. With 3 bases removed from V and 1 base from J, the gap between germline ends came to 10 bases. Germline V gives CDR1 LGHNA, CDR2 YSLEER. CDR3 sequence (DNA): TGCGCCAGCAGCCACCTCTCTGAATCCTACAATGAGCAGTTCTTC. It codes for CASSHLSESYNEQFF.

The chain links TRBV6-6 to TRBJ2-7; 7 nucleotides line up with TRBD1. The CDR3 sequence is 13 residues long. CDR1 and CDR2 from the germline V gene are MNHNY and SVGAGI (reference sequence). V gave up 6 bases and J gave up 6 bases; unmatched junction bases: 8. The CDR3, as DNA: TGTGCCAGCAGCCCTCGACAGGGTGGCGAGCAGTACTTC. As protein: CASSPRQGGEQYF.

The chain has TRBV12-3 or TRBV12-4 and TRBJ2-7; weak D call: TRBD1 (5 bases). V lost 2 bases and J 2 bases, leaving 10 bases between the germline ends. The CDR3 totals 14 residues. Here the CDR3 DNA reads TGTGCCAGCAGTTTAAGGGGTATCCCCTACGAGCAGTACTTC. It encodes CASSLRGIPYEQYF.

This clonotype occurred a few times. V and J are TRBV12-5 and TRBJ2-5; D is ambiguous. From germline, CDR1 is LGHNT and CDR2 FRNRAP. Between the trimmed V and J ends, which lost 0 bases and 1 base, there was a span of 12 bases. The CDR3 length is 16 residues. The CDR3 DNA reads as TGTGCTAGTGGTTTGGTACGACACCGCCTCCAAGAGACCCAGTACTTC. Residues: CASGLVRHRLQETQYF.

This clonotype was picked up a small number of times. The gene calls are TRBV7-2 and TRBJ2-7, with TRBD2 matching 13 bases. The V segment lost 4 bases and the J segment 3 bases; nucleotides outside the gene matches: 9. There are 17 residues in the CDR3. Germline lookup yields CDR1 SGHTA and CDR2 FQGNSA. CDR3 sequence: CASSSPGLAGRLYEQYF. CDR3 nucleotides: TGTGCCAGCAGCTCACCGGGACTAGCGGGAAGGCTCTACGAGCAGTACTTC.

The table lists this clonotype with a few counts. The chain employs TRBV5-1 and TRBJ1-1; 7 bases align to TRBD1. CDR3 length: 15 residues. Trimming at V came to 2 bases and at J to 0 bases, leaving 4 bases not matched to a gene. Germline-derived CDR1 and CDR2 are SGHRS and YFSETQ. DNA of the CDR3: TGCGCCAGCAGCTTACCGGGACAGCTGAACACTGAAGCTTTCTTT. It specifies CASSLPGQLNTEAFF.

This clonotype was seen only a few times. The chain carries TRBV20-1 and TRBJ2-5, with 10 bases identical to TRBD2. Germline V gene data show CDR1 as DFQATT and CDR2 as SNEGSKA (reference sequence). The CDR3 is made up of 15 amino acids. The V and J ends lost 4 bases and 4 bases, in that order; junction bases with no gene match: 9. This CDR3 reads CSAILAGVGRETQYF. The CDR3 region has the DNA TGCAGTGCTATCCTAGCGGGGGTGGGGAGAGAGACCCAGTACTTC.